These 30 T cell receptor beta chains came from one sample sequenced in a study of early T cells in non-severe SARS-CoV-2 infection (dated by TCRdb to the early 2020s). The library was built by means of 5' RACE. Sequencing instrument: NextSeq 500. In TCRdb, the public reads were trimmed at Q25 with fastp and aligned with MiXCR, with productive beta chains retained. A single entry per CDR3 protein holds the most common genes and DNA from its merged rows. Recorded for this sample are some 87,000 distinct CDR3 sequences; 9% to 14% of them occurred a single time. The top ten constitute approximately 2.6% of the sample. The sample comprised whole blood. The receptors shown here come from an adult who was a healthcare worker with PCR-confirmed SARS-CoV-2 infection or an uninfected control (not recorded which).

This clonotype was counted ten times or more. This rearrangement joins TRBV5-1 to TRBJ1-1; D remains ambiguous. From germline, CDR1 is SGHRS and CDR2 YFSETQ. With 1 base removed from V and 1 base from J, the gap between germline ends came to 8 bases. The length of the CDR3 is 14 residues. Here the CDR3 reads CASSLTTSNTEAFF. The CDR3 DNA sequence: TGCGCCAGCAGCTTGACAACATCGAACACTGAAGCTTTCTTT.

Many counts were recorded for this clonotype. V usage is TRBV18 and J usage is TRBJ2-7; 10 bases fit TRBD2. Germline V lookup: CDR1 KGHSH, CDR2 LQKENI. This CDR3 region has 14 residues. The V gene end was trimmed by 2 bases and the J gene end by 4 bases; junction bases not matched to a gene: 2. This chain's CDR3 is CASSPTSGEYEQYF. The DNA of the CDR3 is TGTGCCAGCTCACCAACTAGCGGGGAATACGAGCAGTACTTC.

The chain recombines TRBV29-1 with TRBJ2-3; D is uncertain. This CDR3 spans 12 amino acids. The germline V gene encodes CDR1 SQVTM and CDR2 ANQGSEA. V lost 6 bases and J 0 bases, leaving 7 bases between the germline ends. Written as DNA, the CDR3 is TGCAGCGTGGCAGCTAGCACAGATACGCAGTATTTT. Encoded protein: CSVAASTDTQYF.

This clonotype appeared many times. The chain couples TRBV12-5 to TRBJ2-2; 10 bases align to TRBD1. CDR3 length equals 14 residues. V was pared by 6 bases and J by 5 bases, with 3 bases of the junction left unmatched. Germline-derived CDR1 and CDR2 are LGHNT and FRNRAP. The CDR3 DNA sequence: TGTGCTAGTGGGTCGGGACAGGGGACCGGGGAGCTGTTTTTT. It encodes CASGSGQGTGELFF. Full variable domain (missing parts from reference TRBV12-5 and TRBJ2-2): DARVTQTPRHKVTEMGQEVTMRCQPILGHNTVFWYRQTMMQGLELLAYFRNRAPLDDSGMPKDRFSAEMPDATLATLKIQPSEPRDSAVYFCASGSGQGTGELFFGEGSRLTVL.

This clonotype was seen a handful of times. V is TRBV18 and J is TRBJ1-2; tentative D call: TRBD1 (6 bases). CDR3 size: 13 residues. The V end was cut by 3 bases, the J end by 7 bases, with 12 bases between. Germline lookup yields CDR1 KGHSH and CDR2 LQKENI. CDR3 protein: CASSPTGAGGYTF. In DNA form, the CDR3 reads TGTGCCAGCTCACCGACGGGGGCAGGTGGCTACACCTTC.

This clonotype has ten or more counts. The chain carries TRBV29-1 and TRBJ2-1; 8 bases agree with TRBD1. The V and J ends lost 5 bases and 1 base, in that order; junction bases with no gene match: 4. CDR1 is SQVTM and CDR2 is ANQGSEA in the germline V gene. CDR3 size: 14 residues. The CDR3 DNA follows: TGCAGCGTTTTACAGGGGGTTTCCTACAATGAGCAGTTCTTC. Its translation is CSVLQGVSYNEQFF.

The chain has TRBV9 and TRBJ1-2, with a weak D call TRBD1 (5 bases). In germline, CDR1 is SGDLS, CDR2 YYNGEE. CDR3 length: 15 amino acids. Trimming stripped 0 bases from V and 4 bases from J, with 13 bases between. The CDR3 DNA reads TGTGCCAGCAGCGTAGATGAGCGGACACCCTATGGCTACACCTTC. Its translation is CASSVDERTPYGYTF. Supplemented by reference TRBV9 and TRBJ1-2, the full variable domain reads DSGVTQTPKHLITATGQRVTLRCSPRSGDLSVYWYQQSLDQGLQFLIQYYNGEERAKGNILERFSAQQFPDLHSELNLSSLELGDSALYFCASSVDERTPYGYTFGSGTRLTVV.

This clonotype was detected ten times or more. The J gene is TRBJ2-3, the V gene TRBV3-1; a weak D match, TRBD2 (5 bases). The CDR3 runs 13 residues. CDR1 and CDR2 from the germline V gene are LGHDT and YNNKEL (reference sequence). The V end lost 4 bases, the J end lost 8 bases, and 13 bases lay between the germline ends. CDR3 nucleotides: TGTGCCAGCAGCCCACCGAAAGAGGGTACGCAGTATTTT. Protein product: CASSPPKEGTQYF.

Here the CDR3 reads CASSLGLAGLGEQYF. As DNA, the CDR3 is TGTGCCAGCAGCTTGGGACTAGCTGGGCTCGGCGAGCAGTACTTC. V usage is TRBV7-2 and J usage is TRBJ2-7; 9 bases are a match to TRBD2. This CDR3 comprises 15 residues. Germline V gene data show CDR1 as SGHTA and CDR2 as FQGNSA. J gave up 6 bases and V 3 bases, and 9 bases lay outside the gene matches.

There are many counts of this clonotype. The chain links TRBV2 to TRBJ1-2; D is unclear. CDR1 and CDR2 from the germline V gene are SNHLY and FYNNEI. CDR3 length: 14 residues. Trimming took 5 bases from V and 0 from J, leaving 10 bases between them. The DNA for the CDR3 is TGTGCCAGCAGTACAGAGAGAACTAACTATGGCTACACCTTC. Translation: CASSTERTNYGYTF. The full variable domain, rest sourced from reference TRBV2 and TRBJ1-2, is EPEVTQTPSHQVTQMGQEVILRCVPISNHLYFYWYRQILGQKVEFLVSFYNNEISEKSEIFDDQFSVERPDGSNFTLKIRSTKLEDSAMYFCASSTERTNYGYTFGSGTRLTVV.

The genes are TRBV7-3 and TRBJ2-7; TRBD2 agrees at 13 bases. With V trimmed by 4 bases and J by 7 bases, 4 bases remained unmatched. The CDR3 runs to 14 residues. Germline lookup yields CDR1 SGHTA and CDR2 FQGTGA. The CDR3 nucleotides read TGTGCCAGCAGCTCCGGACTAGCGGGAGAGGAGCAGTACTTC. It translates to CASSSGLAGEEQYF. The full variable domain, completed using reference TRBV7-3 and TRBJ2-7, is GAGVSQTPSNKVTEKGKYVELRCDPISGHTALYWYRQSLGQGPEFLIYFQGTGAADDSGLPNDRFFAVRPEGSVSTLKIQRTERGDSAVYLCASSSGLAGEEQYFGPGTRLTVT.

This clonotype was counted ten times or more. The gene calls are TRBV20-1 and TRBJ1-5, with D tentatively TRBD1 (5 bases). Germline CDR1 reads DFQATT; CDR2 reads SNEGSKA (reference sequence). The CDR3 covers 14 residues. V lost 0 bases to trimming and J lost 3 bases, with 9 bases between them. The CDR3 region is CSARDPGNNQPQHF. In DNA form, the CDR3 reads TGCAGTGCTAGAGACCCAGGGAACAATCAGCCCCAGCATTTT.

This rearrangement joins TRBV14 to TRBJ2-7, with 11 bases matching TRBD2. Germline CDR1 and CDR2: SGHDN and FVKESK. V dropped 2 bases and J dropped 4; count of bases not matched to a gene: 10. The CDR3 has 17 amino acids. The CDR3 protein is CASSQIATGLAAYEQYF. DNA for the CDR3: TGTGCCAGCAGCCAAATTGCCACGGGACTAGCGGCGTACGAGCAGTACTTC.

Regarding this clonotype: One end of the junction varies from germline; a read error may be responsible. In DNA form, the CDR3 reads TGTGCTAGCAGCTTAGCCCTAGTCGGGGGGAGCTCCTACAATGAGCAGTTCTTC. It translates to CASSLALVGGSSYNEQFF. The rearrangement uses TRBV7-9 and TRBJ2-1, with 7 bases matching TRBD2. The CDR3 spans 18 residues. CDR1 and CDR2 from the germline V gene are SEHNR and FQNEAQ (reference sequence).

This chain links TRBV28 with TRBJ1-2; D gene unclear. The germline V and J ends were trimmed by 4 bases and 7 bases, with 22 bases remaining between them. The CDR3 loop spans 16 amino acids. Germline CDR1 MDHEN, CDR2 SYDVKM. CDR3 nucleotides: TGTGCCAGCAGTTCCCCCCCTGCTGTGGTGCGCGGTGGCTACACCTTC. Protein: CASSSPPAVVRGGYTF.

This clonotype was observed many times. The chain combines TRBV12-3 or TRBV12-4 with TRBJ2-3; 10 positions agree with TRBD2. Trimming cost V 5 bases and J 5 bases; bases outside gene matches: 4. The CDR3 runs to 14 residues. This chain's CDR3 is CASSPLAGGDTQYF. Here the CDR3 DNA reads TGTGCCAGCAGTCCTTTAGCGGGGGGAGATACGCAGTATTTT.

There are many counts of this clonotype. The chain combines TRBV2 with TRBJ1-2; D gene ambiguous. The germline V and J ends were trimmed by 8 bases and 8 bases, with 6 bases remaining between them. Germline V gene lookup returns CDR1 SNHLY and CDR2 FYNNEI. This CDR3 comprises 9 residues. In DNA, the CDR3 is TGTGCCAGCCGGGAGGGCTACACCTTC. It codes for CASREGYTF.

This clonotype was observed many times. The V and J genes are TRBV6-1 and TRBJ1-1, with TRBD1 as a possible D gene (5 bases). The CDR3 has 14 residues. V lost 6 bases, J lost 3 bases, and 14 bases lay in between. The germline gives CDR1 MNHNS, CDR2 SASEGT. The CDR3 is CASRIQGGDTEAFF. The CDR3 DNA reads TGTGCCAGCAGGATCCAGGGAGGGGACACTGAAGCTTTCTTT.

This clonotype occurred a few times. This chain joins TRBV5-1 and TRBJ2-7, with D maybe TRBD1 (6 bases). CDR1 and CDR2 (germline): SGHRS, YFSETQ. V lost 0 bases, J lost 7 bases, and 8 bases lay in between. The CDR3 runs 12 residues. Written as DNA, the CDR3 is TGCGCCAGCAGCTTGGGGACAGAAGAGCAGTACTTC. The encoded protein is CASSLGTEEQYF.

This clonotype occurred many times. The J gene is TRBJ1-1, the V gene TRBV24-1; tentative D call: TRBD1 (6 bases). Trimming cost V 3 bases and J 5 bases, with 15 bases left between them. This CDR3 region has 15 residues. CDR1 KGHDR and CDR2 SFDVKD come from the germline V gene. The CDR3 region is CATSDPSTGKTEAFF. CDR3 nucleotides: TGTGCCACCAGTGATCCCTCGACAGGAAAAACTGAAGCTTTCTTT.

The chain recombines TRBV24-1 with TRBJ2-3; TRBD1 agrees at 7 bases. V lost 3 bases, J lost 6 bases, and 11 bases stayed unmatched. There are 16 residues in the CDR3. Germline CDR1 and CDR2: KGHDR and SFDVKD. The CDR3: CATSDPGTDLSDTQYF. The CDR3 DNA reads TGTGCCACCAGTGATCCCGGGACAGACCTATCGGATACGCAGTATTTT.

Ten or more counts support this clonotype. The rearrangement links TRBV27 to TRBJ1-1, with a tentative D call TRBD1 (5 bases). V was cut by 11 bases and J by 4 bases, with 23 bases left in between. The CDR3 is 15 amino acids. The germline gives CDR1 MNHEY, CDR2 SMNVEV (reference sequence). CDR3 protein: CAVGPAGLKGTEAFF. CDR3 nucleotide sequence: TGTGCCGTCGGGCCGGCAGGGCTCAAAGGCACTGAAGCTTTCTTT.

This clonotype was picked up a small number of times. At one end, the junction sequence differs from germline, possibly due to a read error. J is TRBJ2-3 and V is TRBV7-7; 13 nucleotides align to TRBD2. The CDR3 runs to 16 residues. Germline lookup yields CDR1 SSHAT and CDR2 FNYEAQ (reference sequence). The CDR3 DNA sequence: TGTGCTAGCAGCTTAGGGACTAGCGGGGGCACAGATACGCAGTATTTT. Residues: CASSLGTSGGTDTQYF.

The table lists this clonotype with many counts. This chain uses TRBV24-1 with TRBJ2-1, with D possibly called TRBD1 or TRBD2 (6 bases each). Trimming left V 5 bases short and J 7 bases short, with 17 bases between. This CDR3 has 15 residues. In germline, CDR1 is KGHDR, CDR2 SFDVKD. CDR3 nucleotides: TGTGCCACCAGTGTTGGGGGGCAACGGGGGAATGAGCAGTTCTTC. It specifies CATSVGGQRGNEQFF.

This clonotype turned up a few times. The chain joins TRBV9 to TRBJ1-5, with a tentative D call TRBD1 (5 bases). This CDR3 is 14 amino acids long. CDR1 and CDR2 from the germline V gene are SGDLS and YYNGEE. The V gene lost 3 bases and the J gene lost 9 bases, with 16 bases spanning the gap. The CDR3 region is CASSDSGGRRPQHF. The CDR3 DNA reads as TGTGCCAGCAGCGACAGTGGGGGGAGAAGGCCCCAGCATTTT.

Many counts were recorded for this clonotype. The V call is TRBV12-3 or TRBV12-4, the J call TRBJ2-1; 11 nucleotides align to TRBD2. CDR3 length: 18 residues. With V trimmed by 0 bases and J by 3 bases, 7 bases remained unmatched. DNA of the CDR3: TGTGCCAGCAGTTTAGCTACCCTAGCGGGAGGATTCTACAATGAGCAGTTCTTC. It yields the protein CASSLATLAGGFYNEQFF.

This chain uses TRBV5-5 with TRBJ2-3, with D perhaps matching TRBD2 (6 bases). Trimming cost V 4 bases and J 10 bases, with 22 bases left between them. Germline V gene lookup returns CDR1 SGHKS and CDR2 YYEKEE (reference sequence). The length of the CDR3 is 15 residues. The CDR3 sequence: CASSPPRGLRVAQYF. CDR3 sequence (DNA): TGTGCCAGCAGCCCACCGAGAGGACTACGAGTTGCGCAGTATTTT.

This chain connects TRBV2 to TRBJ1-1; weak D call: TRBD1 (5 bases). V was shortened by 4 bases and J by 3 bases, with 12 bases between the two germline ends. Germline loops: CDR1 SNHLY, CDR2 FYNNEI. This CDR3 is 14 amino acids long. CDR3 sequence: CASSGLWGDTEAFF. The CDR3 region has the DNA TGTGCCAGCAGTGGCCTCTGGGGCGACACTGAAGCTTTCTTT.

V usage is TRBV5-1 and J usage is TRBJ1-1; D is possibly TRBD1 (5 bases). Germline loops: CDR1 SGHRS, CDR2 YFSETQ. The CDR3 runs 13 residues. Trimming took 4 bases from V and 5 from J, leaving 12 bases between them. CDR3 DNA sequence: TGCGCCAGCAGCCCGGACGGGGGAACTGAAGCTTTCTTT. It specifies CASSPDGGTEAFF. The variable domain in full, with the rest retrieved from reference TRBV5-1 and TRBJ1-1, is KAGVTQTPRYLIKTRGQQVTLSCSPISGHRSVSWYQQTPGQGLQFLFEYFSETQRNKGNFPGRFSGRQFSNSRSEMNVSTLELGDSALYLCASSPDGGTEAFFGQGTRLTVV.

This clonotype was recorded a few times. This chain connects TRBV20-1 to TRBJ2-1, with 8 positions matching TRBD2. This CDR3 has 14 residues. The trim removed 5 bases at V and 0 bases at J, leaving 3 bases unmatched. Germline CDR1 is DFQATT and CDR2 is SNEGSKA (reference sequence). CDR3 bases: TGCAGTGCTCGGGGGGGCTCCTCCTACAATGAGCAGTTCTTC. This sequence encodes CSARGGSSYNEQFF.